The clone carrying this TCR beta chain was observed a few times. Its antigen is currently unknown. The germline gives CDR1 MDHEN, CDR2 SYDVKM. This CDR3 is built from 11 residues. Trimming removed 9 bases at V and 8 bases at J, with 10 bases between. These data are taken from a study of memory CD4+ T cells and cytomegalovirus serostatus. Across the study: This sample comes from healthy Belgian adults, several CMV seropositive, around 26 seronegative. Study-level results: Of about 150 reported CMV TCRbeta sequences, under 80 were found in memory CD4+ repertoires.

Method: immunoSEQ multiplex PCR; TCRdb's copy keeps in-frame clones and lacks some. The top ten clones hold around 4.5% of a sample with about 67,000 clones, 60% to 85% of them seen once. The sort gate was single viable CD3+CD4+CD8-CD45RO+ cells for memory CD4+ T cells. The specimen was memory CD4+ T cells from blood. The receptor's source is an adult in good health and CMV-seropositive. The J gene is TRBJ1-4, the V gene TRBV28; D might be TRBD1 (6 bases). The CDR3 is CASGQNEKLFF. The CDR3 DNA reads TGTGCCAGTGGACAGAACGAAAAACTGTTTTTT.